These 20 T cell receptor beta chains were sequenced from one sample in a study of T cell repertoires in cytomegalovirus infection. TCRdb re-called the reads through MiXCR, storing one row per CDR3 protein. The sample carries under 850,000 distinct CDR3 sequences, 35% to 45% recorded once. Material: PBMCs. These receptors originate from a human donor in good health (CMV status not recorded). Some clones in this sample may be carry-over from other donors' samples.

The chain carries TRBV5-6 and TRBJ2-7, with 9 nucleotides matching TRBD1. Trimming at V came to 4 bases and at J to 0 bases, leaving 8 bases not matched to a gene. Germline V gene data show CDR1 as SGHDT and CDR2 as YYEEEE. The CDR3 consists of 16 residues. The CDR3 sequence is CASSAGQGLSSYEQYF. CDR3 DNA sequence: TGTGCCAGCAGCGCCGGACAGGGGCTATCCTCCTACGAGCAGTACTTC.

The rearrangement links TRBV12-3 or TRBV12-4 to TRBJ2-7; maybe TRBD2 (5 bases). V was cut by 1 base and J by 3 bases, with 13 bases left in between. This CDR3 comprises 15 residues. Here the CDR3 reads CASSLGDGINYEQYF. CDR3 coding DNA: TGTGCCAGCAGTTTAGGTGACGGGATTAACTACGAGCAGTACTTC.

This chain links TRBV19 with TRBJ1-1, with TRBD1 as a possible D gene (6 bases). The germline V and J ends were trimmed by 10 bases and 4 bases, with 25 bases remaining between them. From germline, CDR1 is LNHDA and CDR2 SQIVND (reference sequence). The CDR3 has 16 amino acids. The CDR3 sequence: CATHPNLGAVATEAFF. The CDR3 DNA is TGTGCCACCCATCCCAACTTGGGGGCGGTGGCCACTGAAGCTTTCTTT. Full variable domain (outside the CDR3, taken from reference TRBV19 and TRBJ1-1): DGGITQSPKYLFRKEGQNVTLSCEQNLNHDAMYWYRQDPGQGLRLIYYSQIVNDFQKGDIAEGYSVSREKKESFPLTVTSAQKNPTAFYLCATHPNLGAVATEAFFGQGTRLTVV.

This chain links TRBV6-5 with TRBJ1-2, with D maybe TRBD1 (5 bases). Trimming cost V 5 bases and J 8 bases, with 27 bases left between them. The V gene's germline CDR1 is MNHEY and CDR2 SVGAGI. The CDR3 totals 17 residues. The CDR3 sequence: CASSRTGGTQRGSGYTF. CDR3 DNA: TGTGCCAGCAGTCGGACCGGGGGGACCCAGCGGGGTAGCGGCTACACCTTC.

This chain's CDR3 is CASSQEEGGRQPQHF. CDR3 coding DNA: TGCGCCAGCAGCCAAGAGGAGGGGGGGCGCCAGCCCCAGCATTTT. This sequence joins TRBV4-1 and TRBJ1-5, with D possibly TRBD1 on 6 matching bases. CDR1 is MGHRA and CDR2 is YSYEKL in the germline V gene. Trimming pared 0 bases from V and 7 bases from J, leaving 13 bases between. This CDR3 spans 15 amino acids.

This clonotype has more than one count but fewer than ten. The chain recombines TRBV6-6 with TRBJ1-5; D gene uncertain. CDR3 length: 14 amino acids. Trimming took 8 bases from V and 4 from J, leaving 15 bases between them. Per the germline V gene, CDR1 is MNHNY and CDR2 is SVGAGI (reference sequence). This chain's CDR3 is CASGRKGGNQPQHF. DNA of the CDR3: TGTGCCAGCGGGCGAAAGGGAGGAAATCAGCCCCAGCATTTT.

This chain connects TRBV6-5 to TRBJ1-2; a weak D match, TRBD1 (5 bases). The CDR3 runs 16 residues. V dropped 0 bases and J dropped 0 bases, with 11 bases sitting between them. Per germline, CDR1 MNHEY and CDR2 SVGAGI. CDR3 in amino acids: CASSYSQQGTNYGYTF. The CDR3 bases are TGTGCCAGCAGTTACTCGCAGCAGGGCACTAACTATGGCTACACCTTC.

The chain uses TRBV5-1 and TRBJ2-4; 7 nucleotides align to TRBD2. V was pared by 0 bases and J by 3 bases, with 9 bases of the junction left unmatched. Germline CDR1 is SGHRS and CDR2 is YFSETQ. The CDR3 extends over 17 amino acids. CDR3 in amino acids: CASSLEGAGKSKNIQYF. CDR3 in DNA: TGCGCCAGCAGCTTGGAAGGAGCGGGAAAGAGCAAAAACATTCAGTACTTC.

This clonotype appeared a few times. The V call is TRBV7-2, the J call TRBJ2-7; D is unresolved. V shed 4 bases and J shed 2 bases, with 15 bases lying between them. Germline CDR1 is SGHTA and CDR2 is FQGNSA. CDR3 length: 15 amino acids. DNA of the CDR3: TGTGCCAGCAGCTCCGACCATAGCCCCCCCTACGAGCAGTACTTC. This sequence encodes CASSSDHSPPYEQYF.

V usage is TRBV12-3 or TRBV12-4 and J usage is TRBJ2-7, with TRBD1 identical over 8 bases. The CDR3 covers 16 residues. The junction had 18 bases not matched to a gene; V was cut back by 10 bases and J by 4 bases. The CDR3 reads CATEDPKDREVYEQYF. CDR3 in DNA: TGTGCCACCGAGGACCCTAAGGACAGGGAGGTTTACGAGCAGTACTTC.

This chain links TRBV6-2 or TRBV6-3 with TRBJ1-1, with D tentatively TRBD1 (6 bases). The V gene lost 7 bases and the J gene lost 0 bases, with 18 bases spanning the gap. The germline V gene has CDR1 MNHEY and CDR2 SVGEGT. There are 16 residues in the CDR3. The CDR3 loop is CASTRGGLVLNTEAFF. Written as DNA, the CDR3 is TGTGCCAGCACTCGCGGGGGGCTGGTCTTGAACACTGAAGCTTTCTTT.

This clonotype was observed a few times. A much larger clone lies a single base off, so this may be a read error. V is TRBV7-2 and J is TRBJ1-4, with 8 bases lining up with TRBD1. Germline V gene data show CDR1 as SGHTA and CDR2 as FQGNSA. V was pared by 4 bases and J by 6 bases, with 7 bases of the junction left unmatched. This CDR3 region has 15 residues. CDR3 residues: CASSSGQGQHEKLFF. The CDR3 nucleotides read TGTGCCAGCAGCTCCGGACAGGGACAGCATGAAAAACTGTTTTTT.

V usage is TRBV6-6 and J usage is TRBJ2-1, with 13 bases lining up with TRBD2. Germline values: CDR1 MNHNY, CDR2 SVGAGI (reference sequence). V lost 6 bases, J lost 6 bases, and 5 bases stayed unmatched. The CDR3 runs 15 residues. DNA for the CDR3: TGTGCCAGCAGGGGGGGACTAGCGGGAAGCAATGAGCAGTTCTTC. Amino acids: CASRGGLAGSNEQFF.

The J gene is TRBJ2-2, the V gene TRBV7-9, with 8 bases that match TRBD2. Trimming took 7 bases from V and 4 from J; bases not matched to a gene: 11. Germline CDR1 SEHNR, CDR2 FQNEAQ (reference sequence). The CDR3 runs 16 residues. CDR3 amino acids: CASISQTSAITGELFF. In DNA, the CDR3 is TGTGCCAGCATCTCCCAGACTAGCGCTATCACCGGGGAGCTGTTTTTT.

V is TRBV6-5 and J is TRBJ2-1; a weak D match, TRBD2 (6 bases). Per germline, CDR1 MNHEY and CDR2 SVGAGI. The CDR3 covers 15 residues. Trimming pared 6 bases from V and 0 bases from J, leaving 12 bases between. CDR3 in amino acids: CASSTREISYNEQFF. The CDR3 DNA reads TGTGCCAGCAGCACTCGGGAGATCTCCTACAATGAGCAGTTCTTC.

This clonotype appeared a few times. The chain has TRBV7-2 and TRBJ2-1; D gene unclear. V lost 3 bases and J 5 bases, leaving 11 bases between the germline ends. Germline CDR1 reads SGHTA; CDR2 reads FQGNSA. The CDR3 is 14 residues long. This CDR3 reads CASSLRNLNNEQFF. The CDR3 DNA reads as TGTGCCAGCAGCTTGAGGAACCTAAACAATGAGCAGTTCTTC. Drawing the rest from reference TRBV7-2 and TRBJ2-1, the complete variable domain is GAGVSQSPSNKVTEKGKDVELRCDPISGHTALYWYRQSLGQGLEFLIYFQGNSAPDKSGLPSDRFSAERTGGSVSTLTIQRTQQEDSAVYLCASSLRNLNNEQFFGPGTRLTVL.

This clonotype was counted a few times. The gene calls are TRBV6-1 and TRBJ2-7, with D uncertain. V lost 11 bases, J lost 0 bases, and 14 bases lay in between. The CDR3 has 13 amino acids. From germline, CDR1 is MNHNS and CDR2 SASEGT. The DNA for the CDR3 is TGTGCCCATGCCAGCTCGATCTCCTACGAGCAGTACTTC. Residues: CAHASSISYEQYF.

There are many counts of this clonotype. This sequence joins TRBV19 and TRBJ2-6; TRBD1 agrees at 7 bases. This CDR3 has 16 residues. Germline CDR1 LNHDA, CDR2 SQIVND (reference sequence). J gave up 0 bases and V 3 bases, and 2 bases lay outside the gene matches. This chain's CDR3 is CASSMGQSSGANVLTF. The CDR3 coding sequence is TGTGCCAGTAGTATGGGACAGAGCTCTGGGGCCAACGTCCTGACTTTC.

This clonotype was counted only a few times. The J gene is TRBJ1-1, the V gene TRBV27, with 8 bases aligning to TRBD1. CDR3 length: 15 residues. With 4 bases clipped from V and 3 bases from J, the junction kept 7 bases outside the gene matches. Germline CDR1 MNHEY, CDR2 SMNVEV (reference sequence). CDR3 loop: CASSSTGGGHTEAFF. The CDR3 DNA reads as TGTGCCAGCAGTTCAACAGGGGGAGGACACACTGAAGCTTTCTTT.

This clonotype showed up just a few times. The CDR3 loop reads CASSLAGGGSSYEQYF. CDR3 sequence (DNA): TGTGCCAGCAGCTTAGCGGGGGGGGGGAGCTCCTACGAGCAGTACTTC. This rearrangement joins TRBV7-2 to TRBJ2-7; the match to TRBD2 covers 7 bases. J lost 0 bases, V lost 0 bases, and 5 bases had no gene match. Germline V gene sequence: CDR1 SGHTA, CDR2 FQGNSA. The CDR3 length is 16 residues.